This entry concerns a single T cell receptor beta chain. Antigen specificity is unknown. It may be a read error: a sequence one base away is much more abundant. Overall study findings and caveats: Tumor Treg TCRs overlapped most with tumor naive CD4+ cells. The larger-cohort validation was restricted to a single TCR beta V-J rearrangement rather than whole repertoires. The TCR gene usage of tumor memory CD4+ T cells clustered together with blood and lymph node memory CD4+ cells and with lymph node naive CD4+ cells.

Semi-nested PCR with Nested Universal Primer A followed constant-region reverse priming of full-length variable regions. TCRdb reprocessed the 5' RACE reads with MiXCR, giving one entry per CDR3 protein. The sample comprises about 57,000 distinct CDR3 sequences, more than 25% of which are singletons, and 2.2% rests with the top ten. The CDR3 has 14 residues. Germline CDR1 reads MNHNY; CDR2 reads SVGAGI (reference sequence). Cells sorted as Tregs were CD4+, CD25+ and CD127-/low. The clonotype comes from a female donor with breast cancer. Material: tumor-infiltrating Tregs sorted from the breast tumor. The chain is built from TRBV6-6 and TRBJ1-1, with TRBD1 identical over 7 bases. The CDR3 region has the DNA TGTACCAGCAGTAAACAGGGGTGGGACACTGAAGCTTTCTTT. It codes for CTSSKQGWDTEAFF.